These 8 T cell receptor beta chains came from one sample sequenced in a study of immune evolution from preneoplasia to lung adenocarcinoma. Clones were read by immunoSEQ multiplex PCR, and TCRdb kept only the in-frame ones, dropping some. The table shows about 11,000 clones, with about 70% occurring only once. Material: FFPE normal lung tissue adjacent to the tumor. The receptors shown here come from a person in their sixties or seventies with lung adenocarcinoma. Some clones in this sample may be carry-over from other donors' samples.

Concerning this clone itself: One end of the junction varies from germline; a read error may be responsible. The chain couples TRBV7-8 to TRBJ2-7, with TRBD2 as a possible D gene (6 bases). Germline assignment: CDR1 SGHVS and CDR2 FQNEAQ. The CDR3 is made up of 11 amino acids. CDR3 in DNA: TGTGCCAGCAGCTTAGGAGGGACTCCAAGCTTC. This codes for CASSLGGTPSF.

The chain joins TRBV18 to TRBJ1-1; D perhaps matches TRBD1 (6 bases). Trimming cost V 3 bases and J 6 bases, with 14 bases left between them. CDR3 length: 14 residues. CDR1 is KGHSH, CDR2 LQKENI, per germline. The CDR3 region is CASSPRGARAEAFF. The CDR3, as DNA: TGTGCCAGCTCACCGCGGGGGGCGAGGGCTGAAGCTTTCTTT.

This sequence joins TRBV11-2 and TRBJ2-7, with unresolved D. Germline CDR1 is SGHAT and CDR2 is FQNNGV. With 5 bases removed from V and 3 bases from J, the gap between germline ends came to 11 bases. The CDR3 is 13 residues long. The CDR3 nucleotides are TGTGCCAGCAGCGACCTATGGAGCTACGAGCAGTACTTC. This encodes CASSDLWSYEQYF. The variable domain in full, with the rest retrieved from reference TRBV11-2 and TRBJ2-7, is EAGVAQSPRYKIIEKRQSVAFWCNPISGHATLYWYQQILGQGPKLLIQFQNNGVVDDSQLPKDRFSAERLKGVDSTLKIQPAKLEDSAVYLCASSDLWSYEQYFGPGTRLTVT.

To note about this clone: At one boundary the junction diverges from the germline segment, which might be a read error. CDR3 amino acids: CASSLGGGVTYNEQFF. CDR3 nucleotide sequence: TGTGCCAGCAGTTTGGGTGGGGGGGTTACCTACAATGAGCAGTTCTTC. This chain connects TRBV5-4 to TRBJ2-1; TRBD2 agrees at 7 bases. Germline V gene lookup returns CDR1 SGHNT and CDR2 YYREEE (reference sequence). The CDR3 is made up of 16 amino acids. Drawing the rest from reference TRBV5-4 and TRBJ2-1, the complete variable domain is ETGVTQSPTHLIKTRGQQVTLRCSSQSGHNTVSWYQQALGQGPQFIFQYYREEENGRGNFPPRFSGLQFPNYSSELNVNALELDDSALYLCASSLGGGVTYNEQFFGPGTRLTVL.

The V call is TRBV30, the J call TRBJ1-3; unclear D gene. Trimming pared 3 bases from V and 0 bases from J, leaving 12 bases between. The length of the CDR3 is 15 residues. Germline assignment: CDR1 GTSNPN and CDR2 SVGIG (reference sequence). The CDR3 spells CAWSDGRNSGNTIYF. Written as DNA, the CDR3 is TGTGCCTGGAGCGACGGACGGAACTCTGGAAACACCATATATTTT. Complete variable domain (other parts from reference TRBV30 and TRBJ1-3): SQTIHQWPATLVQPVGSPLSLECTVEGTSNPNLYWYRQAAGRGLQLLFYSVGIGQISSEVPQNLSASRPQDRQFILSSKKLLLSDSGFYLCAWSDGRNSGNTIYFGEGSWLTVV.

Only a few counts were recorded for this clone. The CDR3 sequence is CASSPGLGSDTQYF. DNA for the CDR3: TGTGCCAGCAGCCCAGGACTTGGCTCAGATACGCAGTATTTT. The chain combines TRBV9 with TRBJ2-3; perhaps TRBD2 as D (5 bases). The CDR3 loop spans 14 amino acids. The V gene's germline CDR1 is SGDLS and CDR2 YYNGEE. V was shortened by 4 bases and J by 4 bases, with 13 bases between the two germline ends.

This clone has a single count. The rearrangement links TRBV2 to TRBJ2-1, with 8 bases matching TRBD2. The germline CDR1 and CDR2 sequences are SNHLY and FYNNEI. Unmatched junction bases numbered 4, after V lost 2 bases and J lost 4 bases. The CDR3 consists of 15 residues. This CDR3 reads CASSENRGGYNEQFF. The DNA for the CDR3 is TGTGCCAGCAGTGAAAACCGGGGGGGTTACAATGAGCAGTTCTTC.

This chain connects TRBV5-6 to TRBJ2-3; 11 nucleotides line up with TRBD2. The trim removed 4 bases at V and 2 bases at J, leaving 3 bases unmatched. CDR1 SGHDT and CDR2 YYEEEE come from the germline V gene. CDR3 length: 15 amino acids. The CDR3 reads CASSPTSGDTDTQYF. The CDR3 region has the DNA TGTGCCAGCAGCCCGACTAGCGGGGACACAGATACGCAGTATTTT.